The present entry profiles one T cell receptor beta chain with its context. This entry comes from a study of CD8 T cells in Susac syndrome. Reverse transcription of about 0.5 to 1 ug RNA used random hexamers. TCRdb redid the calling of the immunoSEQ multiplex PCR reads with MiXCR, one entry per CDR3 protein. The repertoire holds about 100,000 distinct CDR3 sequences, with around 96% as singletons. CDR1 and CDR2 (germline): SQVTM, ANQGSEA. The CDR3 loop spans 11 amino acids. Trimming left V 6 bases short and J 6 bases short, with 9 bases between. The V call is TRBV29-1, the J call TRBJ2-1; D perhaps matches TRBD2 (6 bases). The clonotype originates from a human donor with Susac syndrome. Sequences were obtained from CD8+ T cells from PBMCs. CDR3 amino acids: CSVRDFNEQFF. CDR3 nucleotides: TGCAGCGTGCGGGACTTCAATGAGCAGTTCTTC.